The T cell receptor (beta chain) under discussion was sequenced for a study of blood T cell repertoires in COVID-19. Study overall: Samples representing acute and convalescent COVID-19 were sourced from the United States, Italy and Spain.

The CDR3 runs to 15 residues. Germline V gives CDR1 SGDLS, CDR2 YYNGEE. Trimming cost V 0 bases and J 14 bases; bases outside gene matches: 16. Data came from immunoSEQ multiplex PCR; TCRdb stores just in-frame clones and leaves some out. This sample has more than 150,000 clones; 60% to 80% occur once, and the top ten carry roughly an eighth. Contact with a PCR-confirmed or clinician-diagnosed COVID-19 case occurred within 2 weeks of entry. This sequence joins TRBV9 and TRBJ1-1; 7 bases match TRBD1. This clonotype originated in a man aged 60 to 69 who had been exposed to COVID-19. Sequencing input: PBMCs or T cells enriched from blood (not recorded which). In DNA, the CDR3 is TGTGCCAGCAGCGTAGGGAGGGGGCCTGCTGTTTCAGTCTTCTTT. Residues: CASSVGRGPAVSVFF.